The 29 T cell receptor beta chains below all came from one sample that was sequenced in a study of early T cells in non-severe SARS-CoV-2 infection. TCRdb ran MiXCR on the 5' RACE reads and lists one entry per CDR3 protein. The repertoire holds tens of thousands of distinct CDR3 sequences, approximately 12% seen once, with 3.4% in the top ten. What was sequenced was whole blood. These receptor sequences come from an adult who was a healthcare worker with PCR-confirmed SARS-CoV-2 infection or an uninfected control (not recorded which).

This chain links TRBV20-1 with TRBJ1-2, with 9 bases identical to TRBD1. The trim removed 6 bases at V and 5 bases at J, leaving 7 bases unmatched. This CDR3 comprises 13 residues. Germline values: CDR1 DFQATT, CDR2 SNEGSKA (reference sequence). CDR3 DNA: TGCAGTGCCCCTAGGGACAGGGAGTATGGCTACACCTTC. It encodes CSAPRDREYGYTF.

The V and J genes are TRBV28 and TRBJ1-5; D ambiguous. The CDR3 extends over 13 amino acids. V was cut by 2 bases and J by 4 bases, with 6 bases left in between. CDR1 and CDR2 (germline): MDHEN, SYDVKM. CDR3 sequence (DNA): TGTGCCAGCAGTTTAGACGAGAATCAGCCCCAGCATTTT. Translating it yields CASSLDENQPQHF.

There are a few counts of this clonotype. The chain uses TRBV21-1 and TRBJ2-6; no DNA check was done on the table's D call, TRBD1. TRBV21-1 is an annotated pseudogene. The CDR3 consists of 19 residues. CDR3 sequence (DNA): TGTGCCAGCAGCCCCTGGGGGGGGAGTAGGGTCTCTGGGGCCAACGTCCTGACTTTC. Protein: CASSPWGGSRVSGANVLTF.

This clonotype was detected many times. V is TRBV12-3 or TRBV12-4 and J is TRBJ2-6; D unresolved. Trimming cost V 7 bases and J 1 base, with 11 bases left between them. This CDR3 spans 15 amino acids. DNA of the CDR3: TGTGCCAGCAATAAAAGGGATTCTGGGGCCAACGTCCTGACTTTC. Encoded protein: CASNKRDSGANVLTF.

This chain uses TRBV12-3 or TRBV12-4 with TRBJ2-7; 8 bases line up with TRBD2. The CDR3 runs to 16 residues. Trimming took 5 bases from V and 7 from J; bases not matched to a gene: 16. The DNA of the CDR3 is TGTGCCAGCAGTCCCCCGGGCGGCGGGAGGAGGAGTGAGCAGTACTTC. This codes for CASSPPGGGRRSEQYF.

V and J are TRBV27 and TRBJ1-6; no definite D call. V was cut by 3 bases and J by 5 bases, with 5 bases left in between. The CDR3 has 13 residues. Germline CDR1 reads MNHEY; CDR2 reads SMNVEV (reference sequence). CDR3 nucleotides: TGTGCCAGCAGTTTCCCTAATAATTCACCCCTCCACTTT. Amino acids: CASSFPNNSPLHF.

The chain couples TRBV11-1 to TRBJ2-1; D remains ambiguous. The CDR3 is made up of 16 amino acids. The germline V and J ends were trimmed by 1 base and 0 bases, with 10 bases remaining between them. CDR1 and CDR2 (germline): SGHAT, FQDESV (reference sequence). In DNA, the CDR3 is TGTGCCAGCAGCTTAGAGCCCAGGAGCTCCTACAATGAGCAGTTCTTC. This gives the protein CASSLEPRSSYNEQFF.

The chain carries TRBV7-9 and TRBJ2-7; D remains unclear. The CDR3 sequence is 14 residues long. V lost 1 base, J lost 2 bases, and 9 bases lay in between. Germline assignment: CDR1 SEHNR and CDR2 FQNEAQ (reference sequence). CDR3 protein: CASSLDGLAYEQYF. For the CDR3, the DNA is TGTGCCAGCAGCTTAGACGGCCTGGCCTACGAGCAGTACTTC.

The CDR3 sequence is CASSQQEDTEAFF. DNA for the CDR3: TGTGCCAGCAGCCAACAAGAGGACACTGAAGCTTTCTTT. The V gene is TRBV3-1, the J gene TRBJ1-1; D not certain. The CDR3 has 13 amino acids. Looked up from germline, CDR1 is LGHDT and CDR2 is YNNKEL (reference sequence). The V end was cut by 2 bases, the J end by 3 bases, with 7 bases between.

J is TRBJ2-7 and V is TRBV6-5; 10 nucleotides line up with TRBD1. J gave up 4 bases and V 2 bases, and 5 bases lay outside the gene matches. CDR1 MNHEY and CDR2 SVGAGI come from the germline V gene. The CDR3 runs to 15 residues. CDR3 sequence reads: CASSYGGTGDYEQYF. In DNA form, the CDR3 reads TGTGCCAGCAGTTACGGAGGGACAGGGGATTACGAGCAGTACTTC.

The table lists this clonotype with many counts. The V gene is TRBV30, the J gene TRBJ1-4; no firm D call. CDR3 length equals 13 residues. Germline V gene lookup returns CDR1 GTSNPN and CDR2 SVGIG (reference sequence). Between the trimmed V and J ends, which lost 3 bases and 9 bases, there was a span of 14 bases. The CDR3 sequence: CAWSPDLGKKLFF. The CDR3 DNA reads TGTGCCTGGAGCCCCGACCTAGGAAAAAAACTGTTTTTT.

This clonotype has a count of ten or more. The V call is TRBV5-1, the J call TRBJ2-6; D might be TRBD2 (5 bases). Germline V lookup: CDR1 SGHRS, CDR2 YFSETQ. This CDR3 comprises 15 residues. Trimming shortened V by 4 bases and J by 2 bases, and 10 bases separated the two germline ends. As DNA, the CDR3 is TGCGCCAGCAGCCAGGAGGTGACTGGGGCCAACGTCCTGACTTTC. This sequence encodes CASSQEVTGANVLTF. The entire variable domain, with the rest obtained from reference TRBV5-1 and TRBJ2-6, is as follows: KAGVTQTPRYLIKTRGQQVTLSCSPISGHRSVSWYQQTPGQGLQFLFEYFSETQRNKGNFPGRFSGRQFSNSRSEMNVSTLELGDSALYLCASSQEVTGANVLTFGAGSRLTVL.

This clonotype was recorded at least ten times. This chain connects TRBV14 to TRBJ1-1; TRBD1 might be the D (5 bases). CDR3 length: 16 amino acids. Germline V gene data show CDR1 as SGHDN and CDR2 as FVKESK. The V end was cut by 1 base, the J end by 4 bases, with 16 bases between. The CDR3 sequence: CASSQVVQGPRTEAFF. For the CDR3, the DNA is TGTGCCAGCAGCCAAGTAGTCCAGGGACCCCGCACTGAAGCTTTCTTT.

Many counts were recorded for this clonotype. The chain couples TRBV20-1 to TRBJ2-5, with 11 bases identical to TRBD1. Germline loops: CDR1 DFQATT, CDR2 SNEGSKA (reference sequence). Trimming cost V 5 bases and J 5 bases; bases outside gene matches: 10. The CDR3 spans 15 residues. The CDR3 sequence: CSAVPRDRGGETQYF. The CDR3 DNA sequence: TGCAGTGCTGTTCCCCGGGACAGGGGGGGGGAGACCCAGTACTTC.

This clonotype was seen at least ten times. CDR3 amino acids: CASSPRYEQYF. The CDR3 bases are TGTGCCAGTAGTCCCAGGTACGAGCAGTACTTC. The rearrangement uses TRBV19 and TRBJ2-7, with D unclear. The CDR3 consists of 11 residues. CDR1 LNHDA and CDR2 SQIVND come from the germline V gene (reference sequence). V lost 5 bases, J lost 4 bases, and 6 bases lay in between.

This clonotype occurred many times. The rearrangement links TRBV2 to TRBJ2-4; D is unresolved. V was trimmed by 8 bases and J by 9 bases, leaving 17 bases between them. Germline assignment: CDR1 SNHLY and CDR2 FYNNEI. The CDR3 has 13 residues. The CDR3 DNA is TGTGCCAGCCTGGAACCCGGGCAGAGCATTCAGTACTTC. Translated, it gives CASLEPGQSIQYF.

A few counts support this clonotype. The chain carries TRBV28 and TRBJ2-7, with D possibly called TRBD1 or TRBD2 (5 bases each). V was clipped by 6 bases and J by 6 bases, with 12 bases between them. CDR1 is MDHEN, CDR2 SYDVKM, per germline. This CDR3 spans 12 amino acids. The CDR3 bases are TGTGCCAGCAGATCCGCGAGGGGCGAGCAGTACTTC. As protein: CASRSARGEQYF.

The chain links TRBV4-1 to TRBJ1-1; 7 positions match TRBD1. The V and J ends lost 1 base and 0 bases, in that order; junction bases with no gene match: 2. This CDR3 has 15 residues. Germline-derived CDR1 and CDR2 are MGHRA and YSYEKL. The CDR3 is CASSQVGQMNTEAFF. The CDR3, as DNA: TGCGCCAGCAGCCAAGTGGGACAGATGAACACTGAAGCTTTCTTT.

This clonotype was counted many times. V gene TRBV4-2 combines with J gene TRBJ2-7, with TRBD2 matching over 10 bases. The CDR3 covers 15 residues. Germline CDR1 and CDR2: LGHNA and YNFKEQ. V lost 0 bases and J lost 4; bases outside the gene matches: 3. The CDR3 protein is CASSQERTSGYEQYF. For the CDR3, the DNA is TGTGCCAGCAGCCAAGAAAGGACTAGCGGTTACGAGCAGTACTTC.

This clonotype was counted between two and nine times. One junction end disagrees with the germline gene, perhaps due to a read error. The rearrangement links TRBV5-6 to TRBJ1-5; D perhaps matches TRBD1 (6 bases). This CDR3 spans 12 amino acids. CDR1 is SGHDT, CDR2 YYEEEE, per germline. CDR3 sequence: CASSYPQGPQTF. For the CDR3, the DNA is TGTGCCAGCAGCTACCCACAGGGCCCACAGACTTTT.

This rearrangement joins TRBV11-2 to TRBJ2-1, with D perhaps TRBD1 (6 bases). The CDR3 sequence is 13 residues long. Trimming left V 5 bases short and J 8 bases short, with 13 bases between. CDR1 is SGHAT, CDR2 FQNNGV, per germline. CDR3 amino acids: CASSRGQPDEQFF. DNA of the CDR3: TGTGCCAGCAGCCGTGGACAGCCCGATGAGCAGTTCTTC.

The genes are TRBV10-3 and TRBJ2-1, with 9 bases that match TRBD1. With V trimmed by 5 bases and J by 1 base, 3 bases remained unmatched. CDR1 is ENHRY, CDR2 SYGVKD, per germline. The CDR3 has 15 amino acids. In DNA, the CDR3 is TGTGCCATCAGTCCCGGGACAGGGTCCTACAATGAGCAGTTCTTC. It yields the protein CAISPGTGSYNEQFF.

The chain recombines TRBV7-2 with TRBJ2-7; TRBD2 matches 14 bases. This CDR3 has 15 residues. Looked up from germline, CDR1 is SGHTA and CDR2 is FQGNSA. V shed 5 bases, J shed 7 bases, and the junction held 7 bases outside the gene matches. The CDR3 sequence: CASSTGLAGVWEQYF. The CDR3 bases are TGTGCCAGCAGCACGGGACTAGCGGGAGTGTGGGAGCAGTACTTC.

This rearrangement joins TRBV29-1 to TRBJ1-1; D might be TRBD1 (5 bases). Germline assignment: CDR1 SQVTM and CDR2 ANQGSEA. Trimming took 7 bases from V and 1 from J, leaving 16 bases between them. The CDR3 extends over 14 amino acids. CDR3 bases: TGCAGCGCCGACCTGGGACCCACGAACACTGAAGCTTTCTTT. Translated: CSADLGPTNTEAFF.

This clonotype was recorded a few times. The chain's CDR3 is CASSLGTDFSYEQYF. The CDR3 DNA is TGCGCCAGCAGCCTTGGGACGGATTTCTCCTACGAGCAGTACTTC. V gene TRBV4-1 combines with J gene TRBJ2-7; the D call may be TRBD1 or TRBD2 (5 bases each). The germline V gene has CDR1 MGHRA and CDR2 YSYEKL. The CDR3 is 15 residues long. The V end was cut by 4 bases, the J end by 0 bases, with 13 bases between.

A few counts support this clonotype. In DNA form, the CDR3 reads TGCGCCAGCAGCTTGGTAGCTAGCGGGGGCACCGGGGAGCTGTTTTTT. Translated, it gives CASSLVASGGTGELFF. The V call is TRBV5-1, the J call TRBJ2-2; TRBD2 agrees at 10 bases. Germline CDR1 is SGHRS and CDR2 is YFSETQ. This CDR3 is 16 amino acids long. The J segment lost 4 bases and the V segment lost 0 bases, leaving 3 bases of the junction unmatched.

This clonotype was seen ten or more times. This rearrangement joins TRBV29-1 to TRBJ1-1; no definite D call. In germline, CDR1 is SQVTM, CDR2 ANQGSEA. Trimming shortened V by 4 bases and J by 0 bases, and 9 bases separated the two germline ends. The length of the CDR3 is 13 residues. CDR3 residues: CSVGENLNTEAFF. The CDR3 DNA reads TGCAGCGTTGGGGAGAATTTGAACACTGAAGCTTTCTTT.

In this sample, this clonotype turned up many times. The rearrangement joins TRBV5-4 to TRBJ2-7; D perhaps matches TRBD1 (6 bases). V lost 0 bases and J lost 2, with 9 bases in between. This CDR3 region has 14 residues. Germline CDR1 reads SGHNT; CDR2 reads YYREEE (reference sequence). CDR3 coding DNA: TGTGCCAGCAGCTTGGGACAGGCTGCCTACGAGCAGTACTTC. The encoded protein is CASSLGQAAYEQYF.

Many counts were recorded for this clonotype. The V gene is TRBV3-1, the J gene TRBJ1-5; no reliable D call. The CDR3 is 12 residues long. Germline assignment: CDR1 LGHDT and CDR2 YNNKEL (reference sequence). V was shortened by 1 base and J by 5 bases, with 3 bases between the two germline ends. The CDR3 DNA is TGTGCCAGCAGCCAAGGGGATCAGCCCCAGCATTTT. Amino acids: CASSQGDQPQHF.